This TCR beta chain was found in a study of molecular identifiers for immune sequencing clone quantification. Study results and caveats: Whereas clones above 20 RNA copies held under 1% of naive-cell molecules, they held over 98% of effector molecules.

There are many counts of this clonotype. Its antigen remains unknown. TCRdb passed the PCR reads through MiXCR, listing each CDR3 protein once. Counted here are more than 550,000 distinct CDR3 sequences, approximately 24% occurring once; the ten biggest clones make up about 0.8%. The ends were cut back, 0 bases at V and 4 bases at J, with 6 bases in the middle. The CDR3 is made up of 14 amino acids. Germline CDR1 reads MNHEY; CDR2 reads SVGAGI. The origin of this receptor is a human donor in good health. Some libraries in this study had Jurkat cell RNA spiked in. The chain employs TRBV6-5 and TRBJ1-4, with D unresolved. Sequences were obtained from naive CD8+ T cells from blood, with Jurkat cell RNA spiked in. This sample's subset: FACS-sorted CD8+CD4-CCR7+CD45RA+ naive T cells. In DNA form, the CDR3 reads TGTGCCAGCAGTTACTCCGGGAGTAATGAAAAACTGTTTTTT. Translating gives CASSYSGSNEKLFF.